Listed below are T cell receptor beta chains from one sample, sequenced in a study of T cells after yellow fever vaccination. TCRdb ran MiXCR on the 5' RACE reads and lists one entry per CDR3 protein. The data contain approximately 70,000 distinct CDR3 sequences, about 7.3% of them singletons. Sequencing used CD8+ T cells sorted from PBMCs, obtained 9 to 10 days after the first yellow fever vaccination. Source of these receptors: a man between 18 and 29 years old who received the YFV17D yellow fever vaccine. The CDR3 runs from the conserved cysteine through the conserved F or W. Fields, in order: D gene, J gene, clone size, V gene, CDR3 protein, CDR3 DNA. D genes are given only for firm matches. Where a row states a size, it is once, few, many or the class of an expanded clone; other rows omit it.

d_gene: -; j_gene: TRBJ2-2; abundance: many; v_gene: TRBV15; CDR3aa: CATSAQQGAGELFF; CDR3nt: TGTGCCACCAGCGCCCAACAGGGAGCCGGGGAGCTGTTTTTT
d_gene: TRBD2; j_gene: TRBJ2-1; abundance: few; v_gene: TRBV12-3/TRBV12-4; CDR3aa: CASNSLAGGFNEQFF; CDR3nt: TGTGCCAGCAACTCCCTAGCGGGGGGCTTCAATGAGCAGTTCTTC
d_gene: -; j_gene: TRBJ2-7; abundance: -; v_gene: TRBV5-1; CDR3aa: CASSLTGTPAYEQYF; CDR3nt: TGCGCCAGCAGCTTAACCGGGACGCCGGCCTACGAGCAGTACTTC
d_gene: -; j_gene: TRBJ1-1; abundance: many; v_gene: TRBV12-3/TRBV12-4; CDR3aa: CASSLGGANEAFF; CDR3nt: TGTGCCAGCAGTTTAGGAGGGGCCAATGAAGCTTTCTTT
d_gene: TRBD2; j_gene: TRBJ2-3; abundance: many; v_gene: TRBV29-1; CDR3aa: CSVDSLAGELVIGRDTQYF; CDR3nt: TGCAGCGTTGACTCACTAGCGGGGGAGCTAGTAATTGGGCGAGATACGCAGTATTTT
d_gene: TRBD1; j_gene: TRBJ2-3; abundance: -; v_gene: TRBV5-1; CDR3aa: CASSQYRGLTDTQYF; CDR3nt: TGCGCCAGCAGCCAGTACAGGGGGCTCACAGATACGCAGTATTTT
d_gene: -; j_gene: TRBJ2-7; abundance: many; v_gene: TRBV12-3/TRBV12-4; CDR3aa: CASSLTSASYEQYF; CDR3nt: TGTGCCAGCAGTTTGACTTCCGCCTCCTACGAGCAGTACTTC
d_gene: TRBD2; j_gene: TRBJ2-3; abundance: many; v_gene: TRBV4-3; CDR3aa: CASSQDRAGTSGGGTDTQYF; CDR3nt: TGCGCCAGCAGCCAAGATCGAGCTGGGACTAGCGGGGGAGGCACAGATACGCAGTATTTT
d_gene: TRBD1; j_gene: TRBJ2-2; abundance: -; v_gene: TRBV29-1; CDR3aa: CSIGQGASTGELFF; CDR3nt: TGCAGCATCGGACAGGGGGCAAGCACCGGGGAGCTGTTTTTT
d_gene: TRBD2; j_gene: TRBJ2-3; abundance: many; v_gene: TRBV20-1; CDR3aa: CSARDPGGTSTDTQYF; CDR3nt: TGCAGTGCTAGAGACCCGGGGGGTACTAGCACAGATACGCAGTATTTT
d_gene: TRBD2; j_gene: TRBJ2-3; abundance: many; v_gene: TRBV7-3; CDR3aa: CASSLIGGGGDTQYF; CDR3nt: TGTGCCAGCAGCTTAATCGGGGGGGGAGGAGATACGCAGTATTTT
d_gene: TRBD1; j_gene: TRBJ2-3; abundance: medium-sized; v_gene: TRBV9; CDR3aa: CASSDRDRLLNTQYF; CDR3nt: TGTGCCAGCAGCGACCGGGACAGGCTCCTTAATACGCAGTATTTT
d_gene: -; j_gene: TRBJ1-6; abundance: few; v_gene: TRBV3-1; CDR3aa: CASSSSLQGLNNSPLHF; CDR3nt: TGTGCCAGCAGCAGTTCGTTGCAGGGGCTAAATAATTCACCCCTCCACTTT
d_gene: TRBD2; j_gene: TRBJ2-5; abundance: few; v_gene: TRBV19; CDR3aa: CASSTRTSGLQETQYF; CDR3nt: TGTGCCAGTAGTACCCGGACTAGCGGCCTCCAAGAGACCCAGTACTTC
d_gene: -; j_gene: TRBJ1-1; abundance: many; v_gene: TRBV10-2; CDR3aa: CASSDAGLTEAFF; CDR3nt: TGCGCCAGCAGTGATGCAGGCCTCACTGAAGCTTTCTTT
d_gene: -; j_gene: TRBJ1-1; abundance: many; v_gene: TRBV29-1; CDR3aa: CSVGTTNTEAFF; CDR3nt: TGCAGCGTCGGGACAACCAACACTGAAGCTTTCTTT
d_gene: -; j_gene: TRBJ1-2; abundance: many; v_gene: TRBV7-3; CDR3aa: CASSLEGGYGYTF; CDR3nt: TGTGCCAGCAGCTTAGAGGGTGGCTATGGCTACACCTTC
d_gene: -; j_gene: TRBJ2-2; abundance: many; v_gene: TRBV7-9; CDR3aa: CASSDPWVRTGELFF; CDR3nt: TGTGCCAGCAGCGACCCGTGGGTCCGCACCGGGGAGCTGTTTTTT
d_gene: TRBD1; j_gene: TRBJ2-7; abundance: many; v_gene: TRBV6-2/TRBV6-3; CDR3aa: CASSLPGQGFSSYEQYF; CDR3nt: TGTGCCAGCAGTCTACCGGGACAGGGATTCAGCTCCTACGAGCAGTACTTC
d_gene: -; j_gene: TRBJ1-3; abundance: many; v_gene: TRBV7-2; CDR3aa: CASSPWTVGNTIYF; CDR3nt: TGTGCCAGCAGCCCATGGACGGTTGGAAACACCATATATTTT
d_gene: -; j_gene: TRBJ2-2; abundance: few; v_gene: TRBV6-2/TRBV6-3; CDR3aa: CASSYLGAGGGELFF; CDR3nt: TGTGCCAGCAGTTATCTGGGGGCCGGTGGCGGGGAGCTGTTTTTT
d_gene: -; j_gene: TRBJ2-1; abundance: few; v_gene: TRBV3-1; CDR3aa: CASSQWNSYNEQFF; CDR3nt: TGTGCCAGCAGCCAATGGAACTCCTACAATGAGCAGTTCTTC
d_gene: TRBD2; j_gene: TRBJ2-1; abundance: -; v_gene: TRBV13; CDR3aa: CASSLRGLAAHNEQFF; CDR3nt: TGTGCCAGCAGCCTTAGGGGACTAGCGGCCCACAATGAGCAGTTCTTC
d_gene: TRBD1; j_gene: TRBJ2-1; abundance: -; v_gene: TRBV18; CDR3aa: CASSPRGQGVGVEQFF; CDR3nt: TGTGCCAGCTCACCCCGAGGACAGGGGGTGGGGGTAGAGCAGTTCTTC
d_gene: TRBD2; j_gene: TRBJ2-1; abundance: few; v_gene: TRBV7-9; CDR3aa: CASGPYSTSGGGEQFF; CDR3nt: TGTGCCAGCGGCCCATATTCGACTAGCGGGGGCGGTGAGCAGTTCTTC
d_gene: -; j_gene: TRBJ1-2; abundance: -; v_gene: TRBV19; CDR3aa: CASSIGTLGYGYTF; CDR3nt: TGTGCCAGTAGTATTGGGACACTAGGTTATGGCTACACCTTC
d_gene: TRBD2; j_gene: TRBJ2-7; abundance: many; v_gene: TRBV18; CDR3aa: CASSPSAGVGEQYF; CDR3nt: TGTGCCAGCTCACCTAGTGCGGGGGTTGGCGAGCAGTACTTC
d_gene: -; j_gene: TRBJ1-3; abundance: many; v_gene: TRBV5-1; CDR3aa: CASSIDSGNTIYF; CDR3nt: TGCGCCAGCAGCATTGACAGTGGAAACACCATATATTTT
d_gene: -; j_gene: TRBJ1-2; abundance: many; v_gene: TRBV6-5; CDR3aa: CASSYSAIDYGYTF; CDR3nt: TGTGCCAGCAGTTACTCAGCAATAGACTATGGCTACACCTTC
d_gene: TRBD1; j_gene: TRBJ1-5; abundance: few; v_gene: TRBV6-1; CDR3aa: CASTSGQGNQPQHF; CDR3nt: TGTGCCAGCACCTCGGGACAGGGGAATCAGCCCCAGCATTTT
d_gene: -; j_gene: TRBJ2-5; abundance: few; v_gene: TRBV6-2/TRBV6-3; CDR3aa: CASSYNSLRETQYF; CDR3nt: TGTGCCAGCAGTTACAACTCTCTTAGGGAGACCCAGTACTTC
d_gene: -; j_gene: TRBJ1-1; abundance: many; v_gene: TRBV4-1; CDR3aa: CASSQDRANTEAFF; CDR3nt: TGCGCCAGCAGCCAAGATCGGGCGAACACTGAAGCTTTCTTT
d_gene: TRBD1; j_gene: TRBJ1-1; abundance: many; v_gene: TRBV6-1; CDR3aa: CASSTTGARTEAFF; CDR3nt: TGTGCCAGCAGTACGACAGGGGCGCGGACTGAAGCTTTCTTT
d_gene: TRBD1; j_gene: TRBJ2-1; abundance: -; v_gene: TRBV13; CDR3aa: CASSLETGTGEKQFF; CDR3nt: TGTGCCAGCAGCTTAGAAACCGGGACAGGGGAGAAGCAGTTCTTC
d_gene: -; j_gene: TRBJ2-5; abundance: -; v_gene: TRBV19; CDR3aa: CASSIAPSQETQYF; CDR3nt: TGTGCCAGTAGTATCGCACCAAGCCAAGAGACCCAGTACTTC
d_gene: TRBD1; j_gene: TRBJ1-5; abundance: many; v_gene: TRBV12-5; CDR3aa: CATLPGTGSPNQPQHF; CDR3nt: TGTGCTACCCTGCCCGGGACAGGGAGTCCCAATCAGCCCCAGCATTTT
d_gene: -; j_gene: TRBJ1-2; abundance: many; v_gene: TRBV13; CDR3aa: CASSPFRGPKVSGDYGYTF; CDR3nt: TGTGCCAGCAGCCCTTTTCGGGGACCCAAGGTCTCAGGGGACTATGGCTACACCTTC
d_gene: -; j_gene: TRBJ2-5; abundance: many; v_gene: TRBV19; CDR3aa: CASSRGRGAQETQYF; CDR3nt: TGTGCCAGTAGTAGGGGCCGGGGGGCCCAAGAGACCCAGTACTTC
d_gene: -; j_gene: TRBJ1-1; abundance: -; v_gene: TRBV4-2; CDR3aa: CASSPIDKIMALNTEAFF; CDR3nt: TGTGCCAGCAGCCCTATTGACAAGATTATGGCCTTAAACACTGAAGCTTTCTTT
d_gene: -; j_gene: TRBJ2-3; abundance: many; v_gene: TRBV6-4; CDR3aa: CASSREGGTDTQYF; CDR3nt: TGTGCCAGCAGCCGCGAGGGGGGAACAGATACGCAGTATTTT
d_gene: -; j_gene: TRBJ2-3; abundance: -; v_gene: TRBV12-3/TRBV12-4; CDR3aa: CACKTSTDTQYF; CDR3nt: TGTGCCTGCAAGACATCCACAGATACGCAGTATTTT
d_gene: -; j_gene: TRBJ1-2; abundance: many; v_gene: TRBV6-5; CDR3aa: CASSLDSNYGYTF; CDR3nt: TGTGCCAGCAGTCTAGACAGCAACTATGGCTACACCTTC
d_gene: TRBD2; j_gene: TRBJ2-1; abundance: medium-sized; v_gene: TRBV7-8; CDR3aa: CASSFGTSVLISQFF; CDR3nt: TGTGCCAGCAGCTTCGGGACTAGCGTCTTGATCTCCCAGTTCTTC
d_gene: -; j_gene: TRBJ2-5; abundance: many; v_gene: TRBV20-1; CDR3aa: CSARDTRSNQETQYF; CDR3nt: TGCAGTGCTAGAGATACCAGGAGCAACCAAGAGACCCAGTACTTC
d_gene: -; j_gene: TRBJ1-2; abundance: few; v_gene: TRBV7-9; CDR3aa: CASTQGGVDYGYTF; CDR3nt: TGTGCCAGCACCCAAGGGGGGGTCGACTATGGCTACACCTTC
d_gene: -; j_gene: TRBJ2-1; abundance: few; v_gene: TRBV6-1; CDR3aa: CASRDIYNEQFF; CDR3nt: TGTGCCAGCAGGGATATCTACAATGAGCAGTTCTTC
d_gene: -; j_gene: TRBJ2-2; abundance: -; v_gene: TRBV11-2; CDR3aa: CASSSRLGGTGGLFF; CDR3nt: TGTGCCAGCAGCTCTCGACTAGGAGGCACCGGGGGGCTGTTTTTT
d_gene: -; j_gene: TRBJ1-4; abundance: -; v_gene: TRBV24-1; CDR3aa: CATSDLEGGKLFF; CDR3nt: TGTGCCACCAGTGATTTGGAAGGCGGAAAACTGTTTTTT
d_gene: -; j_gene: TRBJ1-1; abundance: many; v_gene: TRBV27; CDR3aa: CASRITRGTEAFF; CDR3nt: TGTGCCAGCAGAATAACCCGGGGAACTGAAGCTTTCTTT
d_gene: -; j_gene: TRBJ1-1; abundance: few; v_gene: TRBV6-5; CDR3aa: CASSYSTTGNTEAFF; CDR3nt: TGTGCCAGCAGTTACTCGACGACGGGGAACACTGAAGCTTTCTTT
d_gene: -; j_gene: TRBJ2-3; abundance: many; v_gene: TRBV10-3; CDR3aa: CAIRFGSTDTQYF; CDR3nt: TGTGCCATCAGATTTGGAAGCACAGATACGCAGTATTTT
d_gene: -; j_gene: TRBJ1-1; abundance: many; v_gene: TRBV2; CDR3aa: CASSDVDTPGAEAFF; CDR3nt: TGTGCCAGCAGTGACGTGGACACCCCCGGTGCTGAAGCTTTCTTT
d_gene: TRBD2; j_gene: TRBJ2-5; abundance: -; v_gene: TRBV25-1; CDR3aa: CASSGKRGAQQETQYF; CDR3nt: TGTGCCAGCAGTGGGAAGCGGGGGGCCCAACAAGAGACCCAGTACTTC
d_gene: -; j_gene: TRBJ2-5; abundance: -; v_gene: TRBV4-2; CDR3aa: CASSQSTGGGGETQYF; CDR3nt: TGTGCCAGCAGCCAATCGACGGGTGGGGGAGGAGAGACCCAGTACTTC
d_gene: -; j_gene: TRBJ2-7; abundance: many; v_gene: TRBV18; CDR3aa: CASSPTNSYEQYF; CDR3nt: TGTGCCAGCTCGCCGACAAACTCCTACGAGCAGTACTTC
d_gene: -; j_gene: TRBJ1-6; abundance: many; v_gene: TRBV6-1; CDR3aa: CASSETTDNNSPLHF; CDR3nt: TGTGCCAGCAGTGAAACCACAGATAACAATTCACCCCTCCACTTT
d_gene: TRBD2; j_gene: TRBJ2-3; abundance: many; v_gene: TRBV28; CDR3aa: CASSFRRSGGGSRDTQYF; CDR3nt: TGTGCCAGCAGTTTCCGTCGGTCGGGGGGAGGCTCCAGGGATACGCAGTATTTT